The rows below give T cell receptor beta chains drawn from one sample of a study of Ad26.COV2.S vaccination and SARS-CoV-2 variants. TCRdb's copy holds only in-frame clones and misses some; the assay was immunoSEQ multiplex PCR. The sample consists of fewer than 400,000 clones, about 88% of them appearing once. Sample: peripheral blood, taken in a trial of Ad26.COV2.S vaccine versus placebo. These receptors were collected from a person aged 18-65 years who received the Ad26.COV2.S COVID-19 vaccine or a placebo. CDR3s include the opening cysteine and the closing phenylalanine or tryptophan. The D gene is left open where the match is weak. The size entry is marked missing in some rows and otherwise reads once, few, many or a size class.

D | size | J | V | CDR3 | DNA
TRBD1 | NA | TRBJ1-2 | TRBV15 | CATSPQGGGYTF | TGTGCCACCAGCCCCCAGGGGGGCGGCTACACCTTC
NA | NA | TRBJ2-7 | TRBV7-9 | CASSLRGEQYF | TGTGCCAGCAGCTTACGCGGCGAGCAGTACTTC
TRBD1 | NA | TRBJ1-1 | TRBV13 | CASSLDRGAFF | TGTGCCAGCAGCTTAGACAGGGGAGCTTTCTTT
TRBD2 | few | TRBJ2-1 | TRBV4-1 | CASSQGLAGYNEQFF | TGCGCCAGCAGCCAAGGACTAGCGGGCTACAATGAGCAGTTCTTC
NA | NA | TRBJ1-2 | TRBV12-3/TRBV12-4 | CASRGYQDYGYTF | TGTGCCAGCAGAGGGTATCAGGACTATGGCTACACCTTC
NA | NA | TRBJ1-2 | TRBV6-6 | CASTMPPGTAGYTF | TGTGCCAGCACGATGCCCCCGGGGACGGCCGGTTACACCTTC
TRBD2 | NA | TRBJ2-3 | TRBV11-3 | CASSLVGGSTDTQYF | TGTGCCAGCAGCTTAGTGGGAGGGAGCACAGATACGCAGTATTTT
NA | NA | TRBJ2-7 | TRBV5-1 | CASSLVQGSNYEQYF | TGCGCCAGCAGCTTGGTACAGGGCTCTAACTACGAGCAGTACTTC
NA | once | TRBJ2-7 | TRBV28 | CASSFQAGEQYF | TGTGCCAGCAGTTTTCAGGCCGGCGAGCAGTACTTC
NA | few | TRBJ1-5 | TRBV4-1 | CASSQYQDQPQHF | TGCGCCAGCAGCCAATACCAAGATCAGCCCCAGCATTTT
TRBD2 | NA | TRBJ2-1 | TRBV7-9 | CASSLDRLASGRANEQFF | TGTGCCAGCAGCTTAGATAGGTTGGCTAGCGGGAGGGCTAATGAGCAGTTCTTC
TRBD1 | NA | TRBJ1-6 | TRBV5-6 | CASSYRQGESPLHF | TGTGCCAGCAGCTATCGACAGGGGGAATCACCCCTCCACTTT